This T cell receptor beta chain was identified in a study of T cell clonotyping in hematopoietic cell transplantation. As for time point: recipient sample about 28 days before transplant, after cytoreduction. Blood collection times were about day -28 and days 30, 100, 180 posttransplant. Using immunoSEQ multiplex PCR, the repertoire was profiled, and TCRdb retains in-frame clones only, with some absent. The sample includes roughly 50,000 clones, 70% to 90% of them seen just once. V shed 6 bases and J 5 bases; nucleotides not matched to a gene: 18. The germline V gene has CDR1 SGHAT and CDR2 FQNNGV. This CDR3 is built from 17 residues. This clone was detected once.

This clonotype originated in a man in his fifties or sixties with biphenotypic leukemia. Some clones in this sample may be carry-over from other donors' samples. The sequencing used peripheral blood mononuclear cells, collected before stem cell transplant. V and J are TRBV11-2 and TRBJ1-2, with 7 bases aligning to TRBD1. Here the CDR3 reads CASRRDRAPLTGYGYTF. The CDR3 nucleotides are TGTGCCAGCAGACGCGACAGGGCCCCCTTGACGGGGTATGGCTACACCTTC.